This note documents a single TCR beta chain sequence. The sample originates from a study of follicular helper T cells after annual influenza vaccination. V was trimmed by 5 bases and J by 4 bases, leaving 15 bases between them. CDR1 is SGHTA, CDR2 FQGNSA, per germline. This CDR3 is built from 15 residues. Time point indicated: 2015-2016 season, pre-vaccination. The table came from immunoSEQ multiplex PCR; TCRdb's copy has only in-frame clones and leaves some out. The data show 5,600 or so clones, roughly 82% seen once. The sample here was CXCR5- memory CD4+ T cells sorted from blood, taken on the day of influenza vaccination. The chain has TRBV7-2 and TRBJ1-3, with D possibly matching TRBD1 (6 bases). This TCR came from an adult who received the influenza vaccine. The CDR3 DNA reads TGTGCCAGCAGCCGTTCGACAGGACGAGGAAACACCATATATTTT. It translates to CASSRSTGRGNTIYF.